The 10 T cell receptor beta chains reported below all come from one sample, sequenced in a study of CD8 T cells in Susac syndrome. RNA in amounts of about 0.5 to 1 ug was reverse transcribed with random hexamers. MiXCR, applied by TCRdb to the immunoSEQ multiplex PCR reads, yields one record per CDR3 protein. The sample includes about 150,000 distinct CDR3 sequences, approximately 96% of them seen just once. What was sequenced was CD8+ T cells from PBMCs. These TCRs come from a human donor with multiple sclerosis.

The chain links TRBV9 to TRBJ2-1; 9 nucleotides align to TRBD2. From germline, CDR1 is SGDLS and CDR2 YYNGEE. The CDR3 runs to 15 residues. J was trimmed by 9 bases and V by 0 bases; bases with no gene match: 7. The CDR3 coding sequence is TGTGCCAGCAGCGTAGGAAGCGGGGGGCGGGGTGAGCAGTTCTTC. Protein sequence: CASSVGSGGRGEQFF.

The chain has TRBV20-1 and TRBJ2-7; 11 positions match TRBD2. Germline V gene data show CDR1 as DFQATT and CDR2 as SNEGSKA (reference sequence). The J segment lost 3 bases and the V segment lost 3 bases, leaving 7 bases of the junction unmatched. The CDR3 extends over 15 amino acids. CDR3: CSASPFTSGGYEQYF. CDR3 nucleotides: TGCAGTGCTAGTCCTTTTACTAGCGGGGGCTACGAGCAGTACTTC.

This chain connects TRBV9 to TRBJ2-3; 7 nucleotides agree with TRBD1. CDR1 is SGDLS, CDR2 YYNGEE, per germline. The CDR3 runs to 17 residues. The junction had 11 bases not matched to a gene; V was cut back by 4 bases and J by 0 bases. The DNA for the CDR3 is TGTGCCAGCAGCTACGCGACCGGGACAGCTAGCACAGATACGCAGTATTTT. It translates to CASSYATGTASTDTQYF.

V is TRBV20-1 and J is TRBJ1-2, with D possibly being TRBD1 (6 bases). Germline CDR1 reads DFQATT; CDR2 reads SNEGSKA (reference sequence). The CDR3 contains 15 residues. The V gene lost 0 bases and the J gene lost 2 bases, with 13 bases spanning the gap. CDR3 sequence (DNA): TGCAGTGCTAGAGATCACCAGGGGCTGAACTATGGCTACACCTTC. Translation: CSARDHQGLNYGYTF.

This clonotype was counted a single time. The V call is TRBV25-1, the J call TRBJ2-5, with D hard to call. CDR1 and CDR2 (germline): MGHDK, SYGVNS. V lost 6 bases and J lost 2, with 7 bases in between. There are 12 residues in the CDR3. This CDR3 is CASSTPQETQYF. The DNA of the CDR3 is TGTGCCAGCAGCACCCCACAAGAGACCCAGTACTTC.

The CDR3 loop reads CASSYLGDRETQYF. In nucleotides, the CDR3 is TGTGCCAGCAGTTACTTAGGGGATCGAGAGACCCAGTACTTC. This chain uses TRBV6-2 or TRBV6-3 with TRBJ2-5, with D maybe TRBD1 (5 bases). Germline V gives CDR1 MNHEY, CDR2 SVGEGT. The CDR3 is made up of 14 amino acids. V gave up 1 base and J gave up 4 bases, with 10 bases separating them.

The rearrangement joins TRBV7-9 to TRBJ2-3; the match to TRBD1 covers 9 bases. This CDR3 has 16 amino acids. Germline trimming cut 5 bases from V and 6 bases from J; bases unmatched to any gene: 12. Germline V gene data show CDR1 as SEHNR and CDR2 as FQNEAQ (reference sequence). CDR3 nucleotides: TGTGCCAGCAGCGGGACAGACAGGGGGTGGGCGGATACGCAGTATTTT. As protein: CASSGTDRGWADTQYF.

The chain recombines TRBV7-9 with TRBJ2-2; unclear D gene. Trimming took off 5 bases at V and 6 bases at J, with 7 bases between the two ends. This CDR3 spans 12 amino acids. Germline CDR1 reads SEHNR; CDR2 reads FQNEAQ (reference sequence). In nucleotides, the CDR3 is TGTGCCAGCAGCCATGGGTCCGGGGAGCTGTTTTTT. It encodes CASSHGSGELFF. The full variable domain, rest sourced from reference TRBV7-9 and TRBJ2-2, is DTGVSQNPRHKITKRGQNVTFRCDPISEHNRLYWYRQTLGQGPEFLTYFQNEAQLEKSRLLSDRFSAERPKGSFSTLEIQRTEQGDSAMYLCASSHGSGELFFGEGSRLTVL.

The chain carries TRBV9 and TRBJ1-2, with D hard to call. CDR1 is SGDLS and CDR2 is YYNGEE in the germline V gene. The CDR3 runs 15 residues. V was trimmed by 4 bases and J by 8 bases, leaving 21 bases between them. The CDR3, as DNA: TGTGCCAGCAGCCTTGAAGAAGGGATACAGACGGGCTACACCTTC. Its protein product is CASSLEEGIQTGYTF. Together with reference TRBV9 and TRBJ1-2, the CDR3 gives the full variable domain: DSGVTQTPKHLITATGQRVTLRCSPRSGDLSVYWYQQSLDQGLQFLIQYYNGEERAKGNILERFSAQQFPDLHSELNLSSLELGDSALYFCASSLEEGIQTGYTFGSGTRLTVV.

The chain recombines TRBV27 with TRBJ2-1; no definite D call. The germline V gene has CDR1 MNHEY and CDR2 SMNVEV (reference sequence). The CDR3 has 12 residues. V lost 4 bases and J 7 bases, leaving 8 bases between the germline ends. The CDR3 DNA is TGTGCCAGCAGTTCTGCCTGGAATGAGCAGTTCTTC. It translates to CASSSAWNEQFF.